This entry concerns a single TCR beta chain. Its antigen has not been determined. Base-call qualities are not available, and no considerably larger clone is one nucleotide away. The CDR3 runs 13 amino acids, cysteine and phenylalanine included. Only the CDR3 portion is preserved as DNA: 39 bases, with reading frame beginning at the first base. CDR1 and CDR2 were assigned from the germline V gene (reference sequence) as LNHDA and SQIVND. V and J lose 7 bases and 1 base, and a span of 10 bases separates them. This specimen comes from a study of CD8+ T cells in alopecia areata (dated 2018 in TCRdb). Describing the broader study: Treated patients were enrolled in an open-label pilot trial of oral tofacitinib at 5 to 10 mg twice daily for moderate-to-severe alopecia areata. Tofacitinib was given for 6 to 18 months, followed by 6 months of follow-up off drug to assess delayed response and recurrence. In treated patients, disease severity was measured using the SALT score, which gives the percentage of scalp surface area affected. The study used high-throughput TCRbeta sequencing to examine T cell clonal expansion in alopecia areata, in both the C3H/HeJ mouse model and human patients. On the human side, TCRbeta sequencing was run on scalp tissue and on sorted CD4+ and CD8+ peripheral blood T cells from healthy controls and from alopecia areata patients with either patchy or totalis/universalis disease. Biopsies were taken from tofacitinib-treated patients at baseline and at 4 and 24 weeks of treatment, and a later scalp biopsy was taken in several of the tofacitinib-treated patients. Scalp clonality was compared among normal scalp (n=4), patchy alopecia areata scalp (n=8), and alopecia totalis/universalis scalp (n=8). RNA was obtained with the PAXgene miRNA kit for fixed scalp, the miRNeasy kit for PBMCs, and the RNeasy kit for mouse skin. Amplification of TCRbeta CDR3 regions was done by immunoSEQ multiplex PCR using 35 Vbeta forward primers and 13 Jbeta reverse primers. Overall study outcomes, separate from this receptor: TCR sequences shared between patients were less clear than in mice, possibly partly because of HLA diversity in the patient population. During tofacitinib treatment, many expanded lesional clones stuck around in both scalp and blood, and this persistence may partly explain why relapse happens after treatment is stopped. Resident alphabeta T cells in normal human skin are also sequenced, complicating scalp TCR repertoire analysis, unlike mouse skin dominated by gammadelta T cells. With tofacitinib, both scalp clonality and the number of expanded CD8+ clones among the top 100 scalp clones went down significantly. Because the treated cohort was small and included a single nonresponder, larger studies are needed to assess links between baseline CD8+ expansion and response. Lesional scalp, especially in alopecia totalis/universalis, showed higher clonality and more expanded CD8+ clones than normal scalp, suggesting antigenic drive.

The library was obtained by the immunoSEQ multiplex PCR assay. RNA was extracted from all samples and reverse transcribed into cDNA, which served as template for TCR sequencing. First-strand cDNA was synthesized using SuperScript III with a 2:1 mix of oligo-dT and random hexamers. A synthetic immune receptor repertoire was used to measure amplification bias, and any remaining bias was corrected computationally. In the source study's methods: After raw reads were preprocessed to remove errors, the CDR3 was defined following IMGT conventions as running from the conserved cysteine to phenylalanine. Clonality was calculated as 1 minus Shannon entropy normalized by log2 of the number of productive unique TCRs. Scalp TCRbeta sequences were cross-referenced with sorted blood CD4 and CD8 repertoires so that the CD4 or CD8 identity of scalp clones could be inferred. As stored in TCRdb, this immuneACCESS dataset retains in-frame rearrangements with V and J assigned. A fraction of the clones does not appear; measured against another copy, unresolved V genes explain less than half of the discrepancy, and the remainder lacks a known reason. That table furnishes V, J and clone size, whereas the DNA furnished D and trimming. Within this sample are roughly 200,000 clones, with 60% of them counted one time only. About 3% of the sample is in the top ten clones.

The sample's time point label, decoded: around 4 weeks on oral tofacitinib. Taken with the paper, the label for treatment or condition translates to: oral pan-JAK inhibitor, 5-10 mg twice daily. Lesional scalp punch biopsies and peripheral blood were collected from alopecia areata patients. PBMCs were isolated by density centrifugation and stained for CD3, CD4 and CD8, and CD4+ and CD8+ T cells were sorted on a FACSAria. This receptor was taken from a human donor with alopecia areata. The rearranged chain carries TRBV19 and TRBJ1-1; tentative D gene TRBD1, with 5 bases matching. This specimen consisted of CD4+ T cells sorted from blood, obtained at week 4, from a patient treated with tofacitinib. The nucleotide sequence reads as follows: TGTGCCAGTAATCACGGGGCGAACACTGAAGCTTTCTTT. The resulting protein is CASNHGANTEAFF. Reference TRBV19 and TRBJ1-1 genes cover what lies past the CDR3, so the full variable domain is DGGITQSPKYLFRKEGQNVTLSCEQNLNHDAMYWYRQDPGQGLRLIYYSQIVNDFQKGDIAEGYSVSREKKESFPLTVTSAQKNPTAFYLCASNHGANTEAFFGQGTRLTVV.